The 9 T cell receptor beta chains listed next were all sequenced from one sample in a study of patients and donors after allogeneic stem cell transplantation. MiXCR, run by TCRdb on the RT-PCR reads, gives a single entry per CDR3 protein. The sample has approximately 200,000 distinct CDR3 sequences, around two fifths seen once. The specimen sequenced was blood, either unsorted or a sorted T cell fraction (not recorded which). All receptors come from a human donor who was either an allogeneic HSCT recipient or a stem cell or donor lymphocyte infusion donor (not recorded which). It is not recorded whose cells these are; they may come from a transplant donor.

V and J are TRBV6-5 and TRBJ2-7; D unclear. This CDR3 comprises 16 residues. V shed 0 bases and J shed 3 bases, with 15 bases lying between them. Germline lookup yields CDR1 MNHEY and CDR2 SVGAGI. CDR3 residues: CASSYSAFQANYEQYF. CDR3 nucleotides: TGTGCCAGCAGTTACTCGGCCTTCCAGGCAAACTACGAGCAGTACTTC.

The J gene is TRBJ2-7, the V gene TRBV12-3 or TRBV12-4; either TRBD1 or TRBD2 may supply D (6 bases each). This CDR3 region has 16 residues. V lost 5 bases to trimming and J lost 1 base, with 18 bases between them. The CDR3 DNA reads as TGTGCCAGCAGTCCGACAGGTCGGGGGTGGTCCTACGAGCAGTACTTC. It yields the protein CASSPTGRGWSYEQYF.

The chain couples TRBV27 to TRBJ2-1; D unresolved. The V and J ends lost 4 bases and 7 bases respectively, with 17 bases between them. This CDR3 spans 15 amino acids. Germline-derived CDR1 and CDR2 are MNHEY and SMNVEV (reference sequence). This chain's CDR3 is CASSSGQTLQNEQFF. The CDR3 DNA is TGTGCCAGCAGTTCCGGGCAGACCTTACAAAATGAGCAGTTCTTC.

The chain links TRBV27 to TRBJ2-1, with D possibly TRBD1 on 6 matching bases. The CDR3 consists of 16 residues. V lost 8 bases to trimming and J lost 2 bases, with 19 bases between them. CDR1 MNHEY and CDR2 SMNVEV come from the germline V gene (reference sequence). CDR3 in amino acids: CASRLQTGNPYNEQFF. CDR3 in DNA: TGTGCCAGCCGCCTTCAGACAGGCAACCCCTACAATGAGCAGTTCTTC.

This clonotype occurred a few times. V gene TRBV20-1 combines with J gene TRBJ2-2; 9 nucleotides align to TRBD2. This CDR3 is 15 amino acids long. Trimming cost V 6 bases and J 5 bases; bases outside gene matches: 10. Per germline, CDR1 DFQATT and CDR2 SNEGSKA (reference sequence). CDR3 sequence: CSAGTSKYSTGELFF. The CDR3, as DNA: TGCAGTGCCGGGACTAGCAAGTATAGTACCGGGGAGCTGTTTTTT.

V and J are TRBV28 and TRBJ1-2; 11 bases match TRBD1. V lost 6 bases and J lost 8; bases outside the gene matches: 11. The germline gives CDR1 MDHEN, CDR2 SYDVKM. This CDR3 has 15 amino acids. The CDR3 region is CASRNPGQGDYGYTF. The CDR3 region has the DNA TGTGCCAGCAGAAACCCGGGACAGGGGGATTACGGCTACACCTTC.

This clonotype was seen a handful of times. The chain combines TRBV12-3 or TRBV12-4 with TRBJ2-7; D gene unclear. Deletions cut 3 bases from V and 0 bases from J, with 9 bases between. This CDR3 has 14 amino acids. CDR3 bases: TGTGCCAGCAGTTTCTCACTCAACTCCTACGAGCAGTACTTC. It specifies CASSFSLNSYEQYF.

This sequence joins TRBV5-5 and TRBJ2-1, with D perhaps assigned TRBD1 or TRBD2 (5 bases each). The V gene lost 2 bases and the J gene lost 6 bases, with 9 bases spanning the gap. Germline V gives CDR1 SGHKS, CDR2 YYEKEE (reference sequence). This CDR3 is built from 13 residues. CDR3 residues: CASSFSGANEQFF. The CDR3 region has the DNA TGTGCCAGCAGCTTTTCCGGGGCCAATGAGCAGTTCTTC.

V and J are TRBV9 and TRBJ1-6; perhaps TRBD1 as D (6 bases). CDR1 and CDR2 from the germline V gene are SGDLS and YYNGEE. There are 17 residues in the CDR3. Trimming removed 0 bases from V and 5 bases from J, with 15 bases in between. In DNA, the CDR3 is TGTGCCAGCAGCGTAGATCCCGGACAGCTAAATAATTCACCCCTCCACTTT. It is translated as CASSVDPGQLNNSPLHF.